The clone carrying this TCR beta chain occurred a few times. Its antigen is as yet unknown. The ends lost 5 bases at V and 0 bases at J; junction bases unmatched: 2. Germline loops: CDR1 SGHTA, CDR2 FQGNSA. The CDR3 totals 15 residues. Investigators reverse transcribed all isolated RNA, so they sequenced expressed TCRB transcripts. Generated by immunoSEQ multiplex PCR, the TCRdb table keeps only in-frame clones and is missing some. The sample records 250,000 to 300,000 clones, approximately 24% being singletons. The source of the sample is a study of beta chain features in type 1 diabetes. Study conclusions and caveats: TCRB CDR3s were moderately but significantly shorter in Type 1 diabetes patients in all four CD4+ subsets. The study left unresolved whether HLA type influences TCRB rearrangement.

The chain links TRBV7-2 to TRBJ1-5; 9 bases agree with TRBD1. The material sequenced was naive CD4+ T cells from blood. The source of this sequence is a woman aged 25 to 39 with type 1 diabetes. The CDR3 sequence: CASSLQGASNQPQHF. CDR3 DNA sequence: TGTGCCAGCAGCCTACAGGGGGCTAGCAATCAGCCCCAGCATTTT.